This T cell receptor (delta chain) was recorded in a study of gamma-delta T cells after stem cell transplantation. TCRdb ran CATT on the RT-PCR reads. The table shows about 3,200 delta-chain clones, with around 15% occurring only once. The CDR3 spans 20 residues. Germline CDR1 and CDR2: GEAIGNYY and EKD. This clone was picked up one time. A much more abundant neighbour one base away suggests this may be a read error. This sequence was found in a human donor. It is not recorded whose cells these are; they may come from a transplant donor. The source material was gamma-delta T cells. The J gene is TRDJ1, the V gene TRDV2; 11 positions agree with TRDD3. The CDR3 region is CACDSVPLLGDSLTTDTLIF. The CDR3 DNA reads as TGTGCCTGTGACTCCGTTCCCCTACTGGGGGATAGCTTGACCACCGATACACTCATCTTT.